These 24 T cell receptor beta chains originate from one sample sequenced in a study of graft-versus-host responses after intestinal transplantation. TCRdb's table, derived via immunoSEQ multiplex PCR, lists solely in-frame clones and lacks some. The sample contains more than 60,000 clones, around 91% of which appear only once. Their cognate antigens are unknown. The sequencing used unstimulated CD8+ T cells sorted from spleen or lymph node cells, collected before intestinal transplant. Receptors were obtained from a human donor who received an intestinal transplant.

This sequence joins TRBV25-1 and TRBJ2-1; 7 bases fit TRBD1. The CDR3 consists of 13 residues. The germline CDR1 and CDR2 sequences are MGHDK and SYGVNS. Trimming at V came to 3 bases and at J to 10 bases, leaving 6 bases not matched to a gene. The CDR3 loop is CASSEVRRGEQFF. In nucleotides, the CDR3 is TGTGCCAGCAGTGAGGTTCGCAGGGGGGAGCAGTTCTTC. Variable domain in full (rest from reference TRBV25-1 and TRBJ2-1): EADIYQTPRYLVIGTGKKITLECSQTMGHDKMYWYQQDPGMELHLIHYSYGVNSTEKGDLSSESTVSRIRTEHFPLTLESARPSHTSQYLCASSEVRRGEQFFGPGTRLTVL.

The rearrangement uses TRBV11-2 and TRBJ2-7; TRBD1 might be the D (5 bases). The V gene lost 4 bases and the J gene lost 1 base, with 8 bases spanning the gap. Germline-derived CDR1 and CDR2 are SGHAT and FQNNGV. The length of the CDR3 is 13 residues. CDR3 DNA: TGTGCCAGCAGCTGGGGCCCTTCCTACGAGCAGTACTTC. Translating gives CASSWGPSYEQYF. Together with reference TRBV11-2 and TRBJ2-7, the CDR3 gives the full variable domain: EAGVAQSPRYKIIEKRQSVAFWCNPISGHATLYWYQQILGQGPKLLIQFQNNGVVDDSQLPKDRFSAERLKGVDSTLKIQPAKLEDSAVYLCASSWGPSYEQYFGPGTRLTVT.

The chain uses TRBV2 and TRBJ2-3; weak D call: TRBD1 (5 bases). The CDR3 runs to 13 residues. Trimming pared 7 bases from V and 0 bases from J, leaving 8 bases between. Germline-derived CDR1 and CDR2 are SNHLY and FYNNEI. Here the CDR3 DNA reads TGTGCCAGCAACCGACAGAGCACAGATACGCAGTATTTT. It translates to CASNRQSTDTQYF.

This rearrangement joins TRBV27 to TRBJ1-1; D unclear. The germline gives CDR1 MNHEY, CDR2 SMNVEV (reference sequence). Deletions cut 2 bases from V and 8 bases from J, with 12 bases between. There are 13 residues in the CDR3. Here the CDR3 DNA reads TGTGCCAGCAGTTTAATGTGGGAGGAGGAAGCTTTCTTT. The encoded protein is CASSLMWEEEAFF.

V usage is TRBV6-5 and J usage is TRBJ2-1; possibly TRBD2 for D (6 bases). Trimming cost V 6 bases and J 9 bases, with 12 bases left between them. From germline, CDR1 is MNHEY and CDR2 SVGAGI. CDR3 size: 12 residues. The CDR3 sequence is CASRGGGGEQFF. The CDR3 DNA is TGTGCCAGCAGGGGGGGTGGCGGTGAGCAGTTCTTC.

CDR3 in amino acids: CASSLEGQGLGHTF. The CDR3 DNA reads TGTGCCAGCAGCTTAGAGGGACAGGGTTTAGGTCACACCTTC. This chain uses TRBV13 with TRBJ1-2, with 9 bases aligning to TRBD1. This CDR3 has 14 residues. Germline lookup yields CDR1 PRHDT and CDR2 FYEKMQ (reference sequence). Trimming at V came to 1 base and at J to 12 bases, leaving 9 bases not matched to a gene.

The CDR3 reads CARSPVEGNTDTQYF. CDR3 nucleotides: TGTGCCAGAAGCCCCGTGGAGGGGAACACAGATACGCAGTATTTT. The chain carries TRBV5-3 and TRBJ2-3; D might be TRBD2 (6 bases). TRBV5-3 is recorded as an ORF, its role being uncertain. The V and J ends lost 4 bases and 2 bases respectively, with 14 bases between them. The CDR3 has 15 residues.

The chain carries TRBV6-5 and TRBJ1-5; D not certain. Germline CDR1 is MNHEY and CDR2 is SVGAGI. The CDR3 is 14 amino acids. V gave up 8 bases and J gave up 7 bases, with 18 bases separating them. The CDR3 nucleotides read TGTGCCAGCCAAATGGGAGGGAGAGACCAGCCCCAGCATTTT. It yields the protein CASQMGGRDQPQHF.

The chain couples TRBV29-1 to TRBJ1-1; tentatively, D is TRBD1 (6 bases). CDR1 is SQVTM, CDR2 ANQGSEA, per germline. V lost 4 bases to trimming and J lost 1 base, with 16 bases between them. There are 15 residues in the CDR3. The CDR3: CSVVGGHQTNTEAFF. The DNA of the CDR3 is TGCAGCGTTGTTGGGGGCCACCAGACGAACACTGAAGCTTTCTTT.

On this clone itself: The junction departs from the called germline gene at one end, perhaps through a read error. The gene calls are TRBV29-1 and TRBJ2-1; D is unclear. The germline gives CDR1 SQVTM, CDR2 ANQGSEA. The CDR3 extends over 11 amino acids. This CDR3 reads CSAEHHNEQFF. CDR3 bases: TGCAGCGCTGAACATCACAATGAGCAGTTCTTC.

The chain combines TRBV11-2 with TRBJ2-3, with D possibly matching TRBD2 (6 bases). Trimming pared 3 bases from V and 1 base from J, leaving 11 bases between. CDR1 and CDR2 from the germline V gene are SGHAT and FQNNGV. The CDR3 has 15 amino acids. CDR3 residues: CASSFRWGGTDTQYF. The CDR3 coding sequence is TGTGCCAGCAGCTTTCGGTGGGGGGGCACAGATACGCAGTATTTT.

The rearrangement joins TRBV13 to TRBJ2-7, with a possible D match to TRBD1 (6 bases). Trimming took 5 bases from V and 7 from J, leaving 12 bases between them. The CDR3 sequence is 12 residues long. Germline CDR1 PRHDT, CDR2 FYEKMQ (reference sequence). The CDR3: CASSASRGEQYF. DNA of the CDR3: TGTGCCAGCAGCGCATCAAGGGGGGAGCAGTACTTC.

This chain links TRBV5-6 with TRBJ2-5; 9 bases fit TRBD2. TRBJ2-7 matches the DNA end more closely, so the J call is doubtful. The CDR3 runs 15 residues. The germline V gene has CDR1 SGHDT and CDR2 YYEEEE. CDR3 protein: CASSFRTSDSYEQYF. CDR3 nucleotides: TGTGCCAGCAGCTTTCGGACTAGCGACTCCTACGAGCAGTACTTC.

This clone showed up just once. J is TRBJ1-5 and V is TRBV27; D is perhaps TRBD1 (6 bases). The CDR3 contains 15 residues. Trimming took off 1 base at V and 6 bases at J, with 13 bases between the two ends. CDR1 is MNHEY, CDR2 SMNVEV, per germline (reference sequence). CDR3 loop: CASSLWGQLGQPQHF. CDR3 DNA: TGTGCCAGCAGTTTATGGGGGCAGTTGGGTCAGCCCCAGCATTTT.

This sequence joins TRBV6-1 and TRBJ1-1, with D possibly TRBD1 on 5 matching bases. Germline V gene data show CDR1 as MNHNS and CDR2 as SASEGT. The CDR3 is 13 residues long. V was cut by 5 bases and J by 8 bases, with 15 bases left in between. In DNA form, the CDR3 reads TGTGCCAGCAGTTCACAGGTACCTCCCGAAGCTTTCTTT. Translated, it gives CASSSQVPPEAFF.

The genes are TRBV5-4 and TRBJ2-5; D not resolved. V was pared by 1 base and J by 2 bases, with 6 bases between. Germline-derived CDR1 and CDR2 are SGHNT and YYREEE (reference sequence). This CDR3 region has 13 residues. The CDR3, as DNA: TGTGCCAGCAGCTTGCCCCCGCAAGAGACCCAGTACTTC. This encodes CASSLPPQETQYF.

The chain combines TRBV13 with TRBJ2-7, with TRBD1 as a possible D gene (6 bases). V shed 5 bases and J shed 0 bases, with 14 bases lying between them. CDR3 size: 15 residues. Germline CDR1 is PRHDT and CDR2 is FYEKMQ (reference sequence). CDR3 in amino acids: CASSGQTGSSYEQYF. CDR3 DNA: TGTGCCAGCAGCGGACAAACAGGGAGCTCCTACGAGCAGTACTTC.

The chain joins TRBV29-1 to TRBJ1-2; 8 nucleotides line up with TRBD1. The CDR3 has 12 amino acids. The V gene end was trimmed by 6 bases and the J gene end by 5 bases; junction bases not matched to a gene: 5. Germline values: CDR1 SQVTM, CDR2 ANQGSEA. The CDR3 region is CSVEQGAYGYTF. The CDR3 bases are TGCAGCGTCGAGCAGGGGGCATATGGCTACACCTTC.

This clone was found once. The chain is built from TRBV9 and TRBJ2-7; TRBD1 matches 8 bases. V was pared by 3 bases and J by 4 bases, with 0 bases of the junction left unmatched. This CDR3 has 12 amino acids. The germline CDR1 and CDR2 sequences are SGDLS and YYNGEE. The CDR3, as DNA: TGTGCCAGCAGCGGGACAGGGTACGAGCAGTACTTC. Protein product: CASSGTGYEQYF.

The J gene is TRBJ1-1, the V gene TRBV5-6; D not certain. Trimming took 4 bases from V and 4 from J, leaving 11 bases between them. The CDR3 runs 13 residues. Germline lookup yields CDR1 SGHDT and CDR2 YYEEEE. CDR3 DNA sequence: TGTGCCAGCAGCCAACTACGGGGCACTGAAGCTTTCTTT. Its translation is CASSQLRGTEAFF. The entire variable domain, with the rest obtained from reference TRBV5-6 and TRBJ1-1, is as follows: DAGVTQSPTHLIKTRGQQVTLRCSPKSGHDTVSWYQQALGQGPQFIFQYYEEEERQRGNFPDRFSGHQFPNYSSELNVNALLLGDSALYLCASSQLRGTEAFFGQGTRLTVV.

J is TRBJ2-1 and V is TRBV19; a weak D match, TRBD2 (6 bases). V shed 1 base and J shed 10 bases, with 14 bases lying between them. This CDR3 has 14 amino acids. The germline V gene encodes CDR1 LNHDA and CDR2 SQIVND (reference sequence). The CDR3 DNA follows: TGTGCCAGTAGTATAGGTTGGAGGAGGGACGAGCAGTTCTTC. Amino acid sequence: CASSIGWRRDEQFF.

V is TRBV6-6 and J is TRBJ2-5; 7 bases agree with TRBD2. Germline values: CDR1 MNHNY, CDR2 SVGAGI (reference sequence). This CDR3 is built from 16 residues. The V and J ends lost 7 bases and 0 bases, in that order; junction bases with no gene match: 11. CDR3 sequence reads: CASTPTSPLYQETQYF. CDR3 nucleotides: TGTGCCAGCACCCCGACTAGCCCCTTGTACCAAGAGACCCAGTACTTC.

This chain joins TRBV11-2 and TRBJ2-1; 9 nucleotides line up with TRBD1. Trimming removed 5 bases from V and 8 bases from J; junction bases left unmatched: 10. This CDR3 spans 15 amino acids. CDR1 is SGHAT, CDR2 FQNNGV, per germline. CDR3 DNA sequence: TGTGCCAGCAGCCTAGGACAGGGGTATAAGTATGAGCAGTTCTTC. It specifies CASSLGQGYKYEQFF.

Here the CDR3 reads CASSYGTGLTQYF. The CDR3 DNA follows: TGTGCCAGCAGCTATGGGACAGGCCTAACGCAGTACTTC. V usage is TRBV14 and J usage is TRBJ2-7; 8 nucleotides match TRBD1. The CDR3 spans 13 residues. Germline V lookup: CDR1 SGHDN, CDR2 FVKESK. V lost 5 bases to trimming and J lost 9 bases; unmatched junction nucleotides: 9.